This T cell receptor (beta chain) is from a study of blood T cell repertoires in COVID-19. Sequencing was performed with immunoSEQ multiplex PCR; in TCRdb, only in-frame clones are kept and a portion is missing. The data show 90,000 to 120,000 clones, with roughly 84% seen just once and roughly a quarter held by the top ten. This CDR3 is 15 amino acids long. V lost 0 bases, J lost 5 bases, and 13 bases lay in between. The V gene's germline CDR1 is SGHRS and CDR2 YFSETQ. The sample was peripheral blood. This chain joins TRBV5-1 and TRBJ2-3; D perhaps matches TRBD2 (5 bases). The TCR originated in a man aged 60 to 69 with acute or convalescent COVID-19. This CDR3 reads CASSLEVPGEDTQYF. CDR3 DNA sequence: TGCGCCAGCAGCTTGGAGGTCCCCGGGGAAGATACGCAGTATTTT.